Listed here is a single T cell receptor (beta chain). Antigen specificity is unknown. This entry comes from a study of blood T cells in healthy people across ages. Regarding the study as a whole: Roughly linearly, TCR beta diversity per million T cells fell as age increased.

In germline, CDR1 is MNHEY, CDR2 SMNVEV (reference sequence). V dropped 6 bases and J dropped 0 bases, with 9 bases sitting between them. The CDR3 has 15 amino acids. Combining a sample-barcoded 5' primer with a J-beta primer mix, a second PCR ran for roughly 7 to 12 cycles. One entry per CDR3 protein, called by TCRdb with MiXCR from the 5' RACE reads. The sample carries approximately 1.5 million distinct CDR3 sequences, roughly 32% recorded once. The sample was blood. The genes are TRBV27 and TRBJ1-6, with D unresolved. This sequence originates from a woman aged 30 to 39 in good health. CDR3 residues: CASSSRSSYNSPLHF. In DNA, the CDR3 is TGTGCCAGCAGCTCCCGGAGCTCCTATAATTCACCCCTCCACTTT.